The T cell receptor beta chain described here comes from a study of spatial heterogeneity in lung cancer. Study-level information: The study consistently detected more beta-chain than alpha-chain sequences. General study points: One measure, the expanded intratumoral alpha and beta TCR count, tracked tumor mutation counts.

TCRdb used MiXCR to reprocess the 5' RACE reads, holding one entry per CDR3 protein. The table shows under 1,000 distinct CDR3 sequences, with about a tenth occurring only once. Within the sample, this clonotype is medium-sized. As yet, its antigen is unknown. The CDR3 spans 15 residues. V was trimmed by 3 bases and J by 2 bases, leaving 10 bases between them. Germline assignment: CDR1 SEHNR and CDR2 FQNEAQ (reference sequence). The time point denotes: sample taken at primary tumor resection. This TCR was sampled from a male donor with early-stage non-small cell lung cancer. The specimen was lung tumor tissue, collected at surgery. The gene calls are TRBV7-9 and TRBJ2-2, with D tentatively TRBD1 (5 bases). Here the CDR3 reads CASSLRTRNTGELFF. For the CDR3, the DNA is TGTGCCAGCAGCTTGAGGACACGCAACACCGGGGAGCTGTTTTTT.